The 5 T cell receptor beta chains given below trace back to one sample, sequenced in a study of T cell clonality in common variable immunodeficiency. Study-wide results and limits: Common variable immunodeficiency TCR beta sequences reportedly had fewer deletions and N-nucleotide insertions.

Clones were sequenced by immunoSEQ multiplex PCR, and TCRdb holds only the in-frame ones, with some missing. The sample was found to contain tens of thousands of clones, and every one recurs. These receptors are not linked to any known antigen. Input material: peripheral blood mononuclear cells. Source of these receptors: a human donor with common variable immunodeficiency.

Concerning this clone itself: Read sequence stops 3 residues before the CDR3 end, and the germline J gene provides the missing end. The J gene is TRBJ2-7, the V gene TRBV29-1, with a possible D match to TRBD2 (5 bases). Germline V gene data show CDR1 as SQVTM and CDR2 as ANQGSEA. The V end lost 4 bases, the J end lost 5 bases, and 12 bases lay between the germline ends. The CDR3 is made up of 12 amino acids. CDR3 DNA (partial): TGCAGCGTTGTTCCGGGGTCCCACGAG. Residues: CSVVPGSHE. The whole CDR3 sequence is CSVVPGSHEQYF.

This clone was observed many times. The CDR3 end falls 3 residues outside the read, so it is completed with the germline J gene. J is TRBJ1-2 and V is TRBV5-6, with D possibly TRBD1 on 6 matching bases. Germline values: CDR1 SGHDT, CDR2 YYEEEE. The CDR3 loop spans 14 amino acids. With 4 bases removed from V and 7 bases from J, the gap between germline ends came to 17 bases. Incomplete CDR3 DNA: TGTGCCAGCAGCACCTTTTTATACAGGGCTGGC. This encodes CASSTFLYRAG. The entire CDR3 protein reads CASSTFLYRAGYTF.

A word on this clone: The observed sequence ends 3 residues before the CDR3 terminus, with the missing tail filled in from the germline J gene. V gene TRBV6-1 combines with J gene TRBJ2-6; no clear D gene. This CDR3 has 14 amino acids. The germline gives CDR1 MNHNS, CDR2 SASEGT. V was trimmed by 4 bases and J by 2 bases, leaving 6 bases between them. The part of the CDR3 DNA that was read is TGTGCCAGCAGTGCTTATACTGGGGCCAACGTC. It yields the protein CASSAYTGANV. The complete CDR3 reads CASSAYTGANVLTF.

This clone was picked up many times. The DNA ends 3 residues before the CDR3 does, and the rest of the CDR3 is filled in from the germline J gene. The gene calls are TRBV5-4 and TRBJ1-2; D remains unclear. CDR3 length equals 14 residues. Germline CDR1 reads SGHNT; CDR2 reads YYREEE (reference sequence). Trimming stripped 1 base from V and 0 bases from J, with 7 bases between. The sequenced CDR3 bases are TGTGCCAGCAGCTTGAACAGAGCTAACTATGGC. Its translation is CASSLNRANYG. The entire CDR3 protein reads CASSLNRANYGYTF.

This clone was counted between two and nine times. The germline gene is not matched at one end of the junction; a read error may be the cause. The read gets to within 3 residues of the CDR3 end, and the germline J gene fills in the rest. The J gene is TRBJ1-5, the V gene TRBV6-1, with a possible D match to TRBD1 (6 bases). Looked up from germline, CDR1 is MNHNS and CDR2 is SASEGT. This CDR3 is built from 15 residues. This CDR3 reads CASSEGQLSNQPQHF. The sequenced CDR3 bases are TGTGCCAGCAGCGAAGGACAGTTGAGCAATCAGCCC.